This T cell receptor beta chain derives from a study of T cells in tumors after PD-1 blockade. Study overall: Patients had no prior checkpoint blockade, systemic immunosuppressants, or anti-cancer therapy within 4 weeks. On average, peripheral blood gave about 120,000 TCR templates and tens of thousands of unique clonotypes.

Germline assignment: CDR1 MDHEN and CDR2 SYDVKM. V lost 6 bases, J lost 4 bases, and 22 bases lay in between. The CDR3 runs 17 residues. Produced via immunoSEQ multiplex PCR; TCRdb's table is partial and in-frame only. The table lists just under 65,000 clones, about 74% of them singletons. This receptor was obtained from a human donor with basal cell carcinoma. The genes are TRBV28 and TRBJ1-3; no firm D call. This material consisted of PBMCs, taken after anti-PD-1 treatment. The CDR3 loop reads CASSLSKRSKAGNTIYF. CDR3 DNA: TGTGCCAGCAGCCTTTCTAAGCGGTCCAAGGCAGGAAACACCATATATTTT.